The sequence of this T cell receptor beta chain was determined in a study of shared clonotypes between healthy human individuals (dated by TCRdb to 2018 to 2020). In the study overall: The cohort included a few men and two women between 18 and 49 years of age. Libraries were prepared and TCR repertoires were sequenced by different laboratories using diverse techniques, in order to increase sequencing depth and limit assay-specific biases. Per donor, leukapheresis produced somewhere between about 0.94 and 10 billion PBMCs. For each donor, CD4 naive and CD4 memory were each given three plates, CD8 naive was given two plates, and CD8 memory was given one plate. To estimate repertoire size and how much clonotype sharing occurs between individuals, the study deeply sequenced the blood TCR repertoires of roughly 5 healthy adults.

On the study overall, not on this receptor specifically: Approximately 5% of naive CD4, roughly 3.6% of naive CD8, about 2.1% of memory CD4, and 0.4% of memory CD8 clonotypes were shared across a few donors. Even with the large sequencing depth, rarefaction of the sorted-subset datasets indicated that sequencing was incomplete. Compared with non-shared clonotypes, the clonotypes found in all four sorted-subset donors had higher generation probabilities. Pairwise subsampling led to the expectation that sequencing depth would affect the degree of clonotype sharing among donors. Larger estimated clonotype richness was generally found for naive subsets than for memory subsets. Only blood was sampled, and tissue TCR repertoires likely differ from those in blood. The small number of donors limited the genetic and exposure-history diversity represented.

Using the deep immunoSEQ assay, TCR CDR3 regions were amplified from genomic DNA by multiplex PCR. Extracted genomic DNA from each cell subset was spread evenly across all wells of several immunoSEQ 96-well plates, with each plate serving as a replicate. Each replicate PCR for sorted subsets received about 200 ng genomic DNA, equal to about 30,000 T cell genomes. The purified libraries were quantified using a Qubit 3.0 fluorometer, sized with a Bioanalyzer 2100, and then quantified again using the KAPA Library Quantification kit. Each immunoSEQ 96-well plate was sequenced on its own single-read 150-cycle Illumina NextSeq 550 flow cell. As for the authors' bioinformatics: The immunoSEQ output contained only junctional sequences without quality scores, so filtering could not match that applied to full-length reads. To assign V/J genes and CDR3, sequences were annotated using PyIR, a Python wrapper for IgBLAST v1.9, with IMGT germline references. Reads with weak V/J assignments (E-value above 1e-6), missing CDR3, stop codons, out-of-frame junctions, or ambiguous translated residues were removed. A V3J clonotype was defined by an identical inferred V gene, J gene, and CDR3 amino acid sequence. To compute the percentage overlap between repertoires, the number of shared unique clonotypes was divided by the size of the smaller repertoire. Richness of each repertoire was evaluated using RTK rarefaction, the Chao1 estimator, and Recon v2.1 estimates of unobserved clonotypes. Generation probabilities for all TCRbeta clonotypes obtained by the gDNA method from a handful of donors were computed using OLGA. The table was pulled from immuneACCESS by TCRdb, which kept in-frame rearrangements only. Such tables lose some clones; where checked, under half of the loss comes from unresolved V genes, and the rest has no known cause. The V and J calls and clone size come from that table; D and trimming were worked out from the DNA. The sample has around 1,900,000 clones on record, around 93% of them singletons. The ten top clones hold under 2% of the sample.

With regard to this clone: Its antigen target is currently unknown. No clone much larger than this one lies a single base away; base qualities are absent.

Germline trimming: 6 bases from V, 7 bases from J; junction bases outside gene matches: 14. The CDR3, from cysteine to phenylalanine, totals 15 residues. Only CDR3 DNA remains: 45 bases, in frame from the first base. CDR1 and CDR2 were assigned from the germline V gene (reference sequence) as MNHEY and SMNVEV. CD8 naive samples were CD45RO-negative cells positively selected for CCR7, giving a CD45RA+CCR7+ population that excluded TemRA cells. Donors were healthy HIV-negative adults with no recently reported acute infections or vaccinations. Every donor was a Caucasian adult living in Nashville, Tennessee, USA. Blood was obtained by leukapheresis, after which PBMCs were separated by Ficoll-Histopaque density gradient centrifugation and cryopreserved in liquid nitrogen vapor phase. Analytical flow cytometry was used to check the purity and quantity of every magnetically sorted T cell population. Genomic DNA was isolated from each sorted fraction and quantified by UV absorbance on a Nanodrop 2000c.

The sequence derives from a man between 18 and 35 years old in good health. Some clones in this sample may be carry-over from other donors' samples. The source material was naive CD8+ T cells from PBMCs. The intended sense of this specimen's cell subset or site label: CD45RA+CCR7+. Recombination joined TRBV27 with TRBJ1-1, and 7 bases in between align with TRBD1. The DNA is TGTGCCAGCAGCTTAATCCGGACAGGTAAGGGTGAAGCTTTCTTT. Its coded protein is CASSLIRTGKGEAFF.